The 27 T cell receptor beta chains listed next were all sequenced from one sample in a study of control samples from healthy donors and cancer patients. Measured with immunoSEQ multiplex PCR; TCRdb has only the in-frame clones, and not every one. There are roughly 88,000 clones in the sample; 90% to 95% occur only once, and around 1% lies in the top ten. The sequencing input was blood. All receptors derive from a woman under 40 in good health.

This clone was counted once. This chain uses TRBV6-6 with TRBJ1-6, with D maybe TRBD1 (6 bases). Per germline, CDR1 MNHNY and CDR2 SVGAGI (reference sequence). V was cut by 5 bases and J by 14 bases, with 19 bases left in between. This CDR3 region has 14 residues. The CDR3 protein is CASSPPTGFRTLHF. DNA of the CDR3: TGTGCCAGCAGTCCCCCCACAGGGTTCAGAACCCTCCACTTT.

This clone has only one observation. This chain joins TRBV9 and TRBJ2-7; 7 bases line up with TRBD1. The ends lost 1 base at V and 8 bases at J; junction bases unmatched: 6. Germline V gene lookup returns CDR1 SGDLS and CDR2 YYNGEE. CDR3 length: 13 residues. CDR3 region: CASSVHTGDQQYF. CDR3 DNA: TGTGCCAGCAGCGTACATACAGGGGACCAGCAGTACTTC.

The V gene is TRBV5-6, the J gene TRBJ1-2; no firm D call. Germline V gene data show CDR1 as SGHDT and CDR2 as YYEEEE. This CDR3 has 14 residues. Between the trimmed V and J ends, which lost 4 bases and 3 bases, there was a span of 13 bases. The CDR3 spells CASSTLRGDYGYTF. The CDR3 region has the DNA TGTGCCAGCAGCACCTTAAGAGGTGACTATGGCTACACCTTC.

The sample holds a few counts of this clone. Different DNA sequences within this sample yield the same CDR3. This chain uses TRBV4-1 with TRBJ1-1; no definite D call. Trimming cost V 3 bases and J 8 bases, with 10 bases left between them. Per germline, CDR1 MGHRA and CDR2 YSYEKL. This CDR3 is built from 12 residues. The DNA for the CDR3 is TGCGCCAGCAGCCAGGGAGCATCGGAAGCTTTCTTT. It is translated as CASSQGASEAFF.

V is TRBV6-1 and J is TRBJ1-1, with TRBD1 matching 11 bases. CDR1 is MNHNS, CDR2 SASEGT, per germline. V shed 2 bases and J 1 base; nucleotides not matched to a gene: 9. CDR3 length: 18 amino acids. CDR3 in amino acids: CASSERTGGRSRNTEAFF. The CDR3 nucleotides are TGTGCCAGCAGTGAAAGGACAGGGGGCCGGTCTAGGAACACTGAAGCTTTCTTT.

The rearrangement links TRBV28 to TRBJ2-4; 7 bases fit TRBD1. V was pared by 6 bases and J by 0 bases, with 5 bases of the junction left unmatched. This CDR3 comprises 15 residues. In germline, CDR1 is MDHEN, CDR2 SYDVKM. The CDR3 DNA reads as TGTGCCAGCAGGGGACAGAGACTAGCCAAAAACATTCAGTACTTC. Translation: CASRGQRLAKNIQYF.

This clone was seen a handful of times. J is TRBJ1-2 and V is TRBV27; TRBD1 aligns across 7 bases. CDR3 length equals 15 residues. From germline, CDR1 is MNHEY and CDR2 SMNVEV (reference sequence). Losses at the gene ends were 8 bases for V and 4 bases for J; bases not matched to a gene: 13. CDR3 region: CASGSGGGGSYGYTF. CDR3 coding DNA: TGTGCCAGCGGATCAGGAGGGGGCGGGTCCTATGGCTACACCTTC.

Note on this clone: One end of the junction is discordant with germline, which a read error may explain. The gene calls are TRBV7-3 and TRBJ1-2, with D perhaps TRBD1 (5 bases). The length of the CDR3 is 14 residues. Germline V gives CDR1 SGHTA, CDR2 FQGTGA. CDR3 sequence (DNA): TGTGCCAGCAGCTTAACGGGGAGGGAGGGACGTCTCTTCTTC. Translating gives CASSLTGREGRLFF.

The chain joins TRBV30 to TRBJ1-1; D uncertain. Trimming shortened V by 2 bases and J by 1 base, and 11 bases separated the two germline ends. The germline gives CDR1 GTSNPN, CDR2 SVGIG (reference sequence). This CDR3 comprises 14 residues. The CDR3 spells CAWSQRVENTEAFF. The DNA for the CDR3 is TGTGCCTGGAGTCAACGGGTCGAGAACACTGAAGCTTTCTTT.

The chain joins TRBV3-1 (or the pseudogene TRBV3-2) to TRBJ2-7; the D is unclear. With 3 bases removed from V and 3 bases from J, the gap between germline ends came to 3 bases. This CDR3 region has 11 residues. The germline V gene encodes CDR1 LGHDT and CDR2 YNNKEL (reference sequence). The CDR3 protein is CASSHFYEQYF. The DNA for the CDR3 is TGTGCCAGCAGCCACTTCTACGAGCAGTACTTC.

The chain carries TRBV14 and TRBJ1-4; no firm D call. The germline V gene has CDR1 SGHDN and CDR2 FVKESK. The CDR3 spans 14 residues. Trimming pared 4 bases from V and 2 bases from J, leaving 8 bases between. The CDR3 nucleotides are TGTGCCAGCAGCCCACGGACGACTAATGAAAAACTGTTTTTT. This translates into CASSPRTTNEKLFF.

This chain connects TRBV10-3 to TRBJ2-1, with TRBD2 as a possible D gene (5 bases). CDR1 and CDR2 from the germline V gene are ENHRY and SYGVKD. The CDR3 length is 13 residues. The germline V and J ends were trimmed by 3 bases and 6 bases, with 9 bases remaining between them. The CDR3: CAISESGFNEQFF. Here the CDR3 DNA reads TGTGCCATCAGTGAATCGGGGTTCAATGAGCAGTTCTTC.

V gene TRBV6-1 combines with J gene TRBJ2-3; TRBD2 aligns across 8 bases. The CDR3 length is 16 residues. CDR1 is MNHNS and CDR2 is SASEGT in the germline V gene. V gave up 4 bases and J gave up 2 bases; unmatched junction bases: 8. DNA for the CDR3: TGTGCCAGCAGTGGCCCGAGCGGGGGAGCCACAGATACGCAGTATTTT. It encodes CASSGPSGGATDTQYF.

The V and J genes are TRBV7-2 and TRBJ1-5, with D tentatively TRBD1 (5 bases). Germline lookup yields CDR1 SGHTA and CDR2 FQGNSA. The V end was cut by 2 bases, the J end by 5 bases, with 13 bases between. The CDR3 is 15 amino acids. CDR3: CASSLTPWGDQPQHF. The CDR3 bases are TGTGCCAGCAGCTTAACCCCCTGGGGGGATCAGCCCCAGCATTTT.

The chain uses TRBV3-1 (or the pseudogene TRBV3-2) and TRBJ1-2; D is perhaps TRBD1 (5 bases). Per germline, CDR1 LGHDT and CDR2 YNNKEL (reference sequence). V was shortened by 5 bases and J by 5 bases, with 18 bases between the two germline ends. This CDR3 is 15 amino acids long. The CDR3: CASSYAGTPSYGYTF. In DNA, the CDR3 is TGTGCCAGCAGCTACGCCGGGACTCCATCTTATGGCTACACCTTC.

V usage is TRBV14 and J usage is TRBJ2-7; D gene unclear. Trimming removed 6 bases from V and 0 bases from J, with 6 bases in between. The CDR3 has 12 amino acids. The germline CDR1 and CDR2 sequences are SGHDN and FVKESK. The CDR3 protein is CASSKSSYEQYF. CDR3 nucleotide sequence: TGTGCCAGCAGTAAGAGCTCCTACGAGCAGTACTTC.

This chain links TRBV18 with TRBJ1-6; TRBD1 matches at 11 bases. Germline V gene lookup returns CDR1 KGHSH and CDR2 LQKENI. The ends lost 3 bases at V and 10 bases at J; junction bases unmatched: 5. The CDR3 extends over 15 amino acids. The CDR3 nucleotides read TGTGCCAGCTCACCGGGACAGGGGGAGGGATCACCCCTCCACTTT. Its protein product is CASSPGQGEGSPLHF.

CDR3 in DNA: TGCAGCGCCCATATTAGCGGGAGACGAACCGGGGAGCTGTTTTTT. This translates into CSAHISGRRTGELFF. The rearrangement joins TRBV29-1 to TRBJ2-2, with 9 nucleotides matching TRBD2. The germline V gene encodes CDR1 SQVTM and CDR2 ANQGSEA. The CDR3 is 15 amino acids. V lost 7 bases and J lost 5; bases outside the gene matches: 11.

The chain combines TRBV11-2 with TRBJ1-1; D is perhaps TRBD1 (6 bases). The CDR3 has 16 residues. V lost 0 bases, J lost 3 bases, and 14 bases lay in between. The germline V gene encodes CDR1 SGHAT and CDR2 FQNNGV. Written as DNA, the CDR3 is TGTGCCAGCAGCTTAGATCGTCCAGGGGAGGACACTGAAGCTTTCTTT. Translation gives CASSLDRPGEDTEAFF.

The V gene is TRBV19, the J gene TRBJ1-3, with 7 positions matching TRBD1. CDR3 size: 15 residues. With V trimmed by 7 bases and J by 4 bases, 10 bases remained unmatched. Germline V lookup: CDR1 LNHDA, CDR2 SQIVND (reference sequence). CDR3 protein: CASTVGQVSGNTIYF. For the CDR3, the DNA is TGTGCCAGTACCGTCGGACAGGTCTCGGGAAACACCATATATTTT. The variable domain in full, with the rest retrieved from reference TRBV19 and TRBJ1-3, is DGGITQSPKYLFRKEGQNVTLSCEQNLNHDAMYWYRQDPGQGLRLIYYSQIVNDFQKGDIAEGYSVSREKKESFPLTVTSAQKNPTAFYLCASTVGQVSGNTIYFGEGSWLTVV.

The gene calls are TRBV28 and TRBJ2-3; TRBD2 matches 7 bases. V lost 6 bases and J lost 6; bases outside the gene matches: 6. This CDR3 is built from 13 residues. Germline-derived CDR1 and CDR2 are MDHEN and SYDVKM. The DNA of the CDR3 is TGTGCCAGCAGAGCGACCGGGAGGGATACGCAGTATTTT. Translation gives CASRATGRDTQYF.

This clone was picked up a small number of times. This sequence joins TRBV14 and TRBJ1-3; D gene uncertain. The germline V and J ends were trimmed by 3 bases and 0 bases, with 3 bases remaining between them. The CDR3 is 13 residues long. The V gene's germline CDR1 is SGHDN and CDR2 FVKESK. DNA for the CDR3: TGTGCCAGCAGCCAGAACTCTGGAAACACCATATATTTT. This codes for CASSQNSGNTIYF.

The V call is TRBV28, the J call TRBJ1-4; a weak D match, TRBD1 (6 bases). CDR1 is MDHEN, CDR2 SYDVKM, per germline. The CDR3 spans 14 residues. Trimming removed 3 bases from V and 5 bases from J, with 10 bases in between. CDR3 sequence (DNA): TGTGCCAGCAGTTTCCCAGGGGAAAATGAAAAACTGTTTTTT. It encodes CASSFPGENEKLFF.

This clone was detected once. The V and J genes are TRBV5-5 and TRBJ2-7, with 8 bases identical to TRBD1. Per germline, CDR1 SGHKS and CDR2 YYEKEE (reference sequence). The CDR3 is made up of 14 amino acids. V dropped 5 bases and J dropped 0; count of bases not matched to a gene: 4. The CDR3 bases are TGTGCCAGCAGACAACAGGGGGTCTCCTACGAGCAGTACTTC. Translating gives CASRQQGVSYEQYF. The full variable domain, completed using reference TRBV5-5 and TRBJ2-7, is DAGVTQSPTHLIKTRGQQVTLRCSPISGHKSVSWYQQVLGQGPQFIFQYYEKEERGRGNFPDRFSARQFPNYSSELNVNALLLGDSALYLCASRQQGVSYEQYFGPGTRLTVT.

This clone was recorded only once. The chain has TRBV4-2 and TRBJ1-4; possible D gene TRBD1, 6 bases. Trimming removed 4 bases from V and 0 bases from J, with 12 bases in between. This CDR3 spans 16 amino acids. Germline CDR1 is LGHNA and CDR2 is YNFKEQ. CDR3 protein: CASSPEGVATNEKLFF. The CDR3 DNA follows: TGTGCCAGCAGCCCAGAGGGGGTTGCAACTAATGAAAAACTGTTTTTT.

This chain links TRBV6-2 or TRBV6-3 with TRBJ1-5; no definite D call. V lost 0 bases to trimming and J lost 5 bases, with 20 bases between them. Germline V gene data show CDR1 as MNHEY and CDR2 as SVGEGT. This CDR3 is 18 amino acids long. Here the CDR3 reads CASSYSIVRVILYQPQHF. The CDR3 region has the DNA TGTGCCAGCAGTTACTCGATCGTACGGGTTATATTATATCAGCCCCAGCATTTT.

This clone was seen only once. J is TRBJ1-4 and V is TRBV5-1, with TRBD1 identical over 11 bases. Unmatched junction bases numbered 2, after V lost 3 bases and J lost 7 bases. Per germline, CDR1 SGHRS and CDR2 YFSETQ. The CDR3 totals 14 residues. This chain's CDR3 is CASSWTGGGEKLFF. The CDR3 DNA reads as TGCGCCAGCAGCTGGACAGGGGGCGGTGAAAAACTGTTTTTT.